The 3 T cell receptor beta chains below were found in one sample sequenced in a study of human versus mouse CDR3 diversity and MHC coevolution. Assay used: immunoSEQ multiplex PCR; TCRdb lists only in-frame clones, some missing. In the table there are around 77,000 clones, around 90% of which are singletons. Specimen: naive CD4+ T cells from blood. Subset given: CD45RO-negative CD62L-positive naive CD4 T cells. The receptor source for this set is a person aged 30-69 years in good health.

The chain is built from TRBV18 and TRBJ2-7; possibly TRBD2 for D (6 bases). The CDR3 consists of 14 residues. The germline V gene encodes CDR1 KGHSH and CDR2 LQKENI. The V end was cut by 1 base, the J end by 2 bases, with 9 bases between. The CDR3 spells CASSPRGTPYEQYF. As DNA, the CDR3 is TGTGCCAGCTCACCACGCGGGACTCCCTACGAGCAGTACTTC.

The CDR3: CAWGHFGMNSNQPQHF. The CDR3, as DNA: TGTGCCTGGGGACACTTTGGGATGAATAGCAATCAGCCCCAGCATTTT. The rearrangement links TRBV30 to TRBJ1-5; TRBD1 might be the D (5 bases). Trimming took 5 bases from V and 0 from J, leaving 17 bases between them. Germline values: CDR1 GTSNPN, CDR2 SVGIG (reference sequence). CDR3 length equals 16 residues.

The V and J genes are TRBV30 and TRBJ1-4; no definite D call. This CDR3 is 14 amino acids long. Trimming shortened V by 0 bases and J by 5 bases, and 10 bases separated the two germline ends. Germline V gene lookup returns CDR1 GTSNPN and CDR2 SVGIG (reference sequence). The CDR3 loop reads CAWSVSVLNEKLFF. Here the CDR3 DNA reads TGTGCCTGGAGTGTTTCAGTTCTGAATGAAAAACTGTTTTTT. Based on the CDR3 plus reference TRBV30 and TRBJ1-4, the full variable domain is SQTIHQWPATLVQPVGSPLSLECTVEGTSNPNLYWYRQAAGRGLQLLFYSVGIGQISSEVPQNLSASRPQDRQFILSSKKLLLSDSGFYLCAWSVSVLNEKLFFGSGTQLSVL.